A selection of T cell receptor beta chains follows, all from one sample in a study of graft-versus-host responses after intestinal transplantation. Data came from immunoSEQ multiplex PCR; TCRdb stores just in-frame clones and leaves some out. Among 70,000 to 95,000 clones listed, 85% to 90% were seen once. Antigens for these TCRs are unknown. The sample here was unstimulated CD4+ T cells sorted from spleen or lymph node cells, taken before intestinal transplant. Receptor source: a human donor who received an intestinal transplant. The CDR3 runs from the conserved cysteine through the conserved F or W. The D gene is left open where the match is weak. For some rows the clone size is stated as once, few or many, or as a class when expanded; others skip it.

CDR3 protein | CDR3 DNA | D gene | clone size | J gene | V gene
CASQTSEHNEQFF | TGTGCCAGCCAGACTAGCGAGCACAATGAGCAGTTCTTC | TRBD2 | NA | TRBJ2-1 | TRBV2
CASSLERAGAGYEQYF | TGTGCCAGCAGCTTGGAGAGGGCGGGGGCCGGGTACGAGCAGTACTTC | NA | NA | TRBJ2-7 | TRBV5-5
CASSRGTSGLNEQYF | TGTGCCAGTAGTCGCGGGACTAGCGGGTTGAACGAGCAGTACTTC | TRBD2 | NA | TRBJ2-7 | TRBV19
CASSLTGWSYNSPLHF | TGTGCCAGCAGCCTGACAGGGTGGTCCTATAATTCACCCCTCCACTTT | TRBD1 | NA | TRBJ1-6 | TRBV27
CASSLEGTGHFSGNTIYF | TGCGCCAGCAGCCTCGAGGGGACAGGACATTTCTCTGGAAACACCATATATTTT | TRBD1 | once | TRBJ1-3 | TRBV5-1
CASSSRQTEAFF | TGCGCCAGCAGCTCCAGACAGACGGAAGCTTTCTTT | NA | few | TRBJ1-1 | TRBV5-1
CASRDTGRTDTEAFF | TGTGCCAGCAGAGATACCGGGAGGACAGACACTGAAGCTTTCTTT | NA | NA | TRBJ1-1 | TRBV2
CASSELNRSSGANVLTF | TGTGCCAGCAGTGAACTAAATAGGAGCTCTGGGGCCAACGTCCTGACTTTC | NA | NA | TRBJ2-6 | TRBV25-1
CASSLEGQGVYYGYTF | TGTGCCAGCAGCTTGGAAGGACAGGGGGTATACTATGGCTACACCTTC | TRBD1 | NA | TRBJ1-2 | TRBV7-8
CASSGLGGANVLTF | TGTGCCAGCTCAGGGTTGGGTGGGGCCAACGTCCTGACTTTC | NA | NA | TRBJ2-6 | TRBV6-5
CAIKNDRNTEAFF | TGTGCCATCAAAAACGACAGAAACACTGAAGCTTTCTTT | NA | NA | TRBJ1-1 | TRBV10-3
CASQRTLYSNQPQHF | TGTGCCAGTCAAAGGACACTTTATAGCAATCAGCCCCAGCATTTT | NA | NA | TRBJ1-5 | TRBV19
CASSGDYSYEQYF | TGTGCCAGCAGCGGCGACTACTCCTACGAGCAGTACTTC | NA | NA | TRBJ2-7 | TRBV7-6
CASSLEAGGHNWF | TGCGCCAGCAGCTTGGAGGCAGGGGGCCACAACTGGTTT | TRBD1 | NA | TRBJ1-1 | TRBV5-1
CASSLADSTSTDTQYF | TGCGCCAGCAGCCTGGCCGACTCAACTAGCACAGATACGCAGTATTTT | NA | NA | TRBJ2-3 | TRBV5-1
CAITSGQGNTEAFF | TGTGCCATCACCTCCGGACAGGGGAACACTGAAGCTTTCTTT | TRBD1 | few | TRBJ1-1 | TRBV10-3
CASSVDSGGEKLFF | TGTGCCAGCAGCGTAGACTCCGGCGGTGAAAAACTGTTTTTT | NA | NA | TRBJ1-4 | TRBV9
CASSLQGGKLFF | TGTGCCAGCAGTCTACAGGGGGGAAAACTGTTTTTT | TRBD1 | NA | TRBJ1-4 | TRBV6-1
CASSPRTGNQPQHF | TGTGCCAGCAGCCCCCGGACGGGAAATCAGCCCCAGCATTTT | NA | NA | TRBJ1-5 | TRBV7-2
CASGELGSYNSPLHF | TGTGCCAGTGGAGAGTTGGGCTCCTATAATTCACCCCTCCACTTT | NA | few | TRBJ1-6 | TRBV6-5
CASSGRTANTEAFF | TGTGCCAGCAGCGGAAGGACAGCCAACACTGAAGCTTTCTTT | NA | once | TRBJ1-1 | TRBV9
CSASQSYEQYF | TGCAGTGCTAGTCAATCCTACGAGCAGTACTTC | NA | NA | TRBJ2-7 | TRBV20-1
CAAGGGETQYF | TGTGCCGCCGGCGGGGGGGAGACCCAGTACTTC | TRBD2 | NA | TRBJ2-5 | TRBV10-3
CASSLATGIVPQHF | TGTGCCAGCAGCTTGGCCACAGGGATTGTACCCCAGCATTTT | NA | few | TRBJ1-5 | TRBV5-6
CASSGGRYGYTF | TGCGCCAGCAGCGGGGGCCGGTATGGCTACACCTTC | NA | NA | TRBJ1-2 | TRBV5-1
CSVGRGDNNEQFF | TGCAGCGTTGGCCGCGGGGATAACAATGAGCAGTTCTTC | NA | NA | TRBJ2-1 | TRBV29-1
CAISESKQGGGYTF | TGTGCCATCAGTGAGTCGAAGCAGGGGGGTGGCTACACCTTC | TRBD1 | NA | TRBJ1-2 | TRBV10-3
CASSPTLGGDYNEQFF | TGCGCCAGCAGCCCTACGCTTGGCGGCGACTACAATGAGCAGTTCTTC | NA | NA | TRBJ2-1 | TRBV5-1
CASSPYGQGFYEQYF | TGTGCCAGCAGTCCATACGGACAGGGGTTTTACGAGCAGTACTTC | TRBD1 | NA | TRBJ2-7 | TRBV27
CASSLELPTNEKLFF | TGCGCCAGCAGCTTGGAACTCCCAACTAATGAAAAACTGTTTTTT | NA | NA | TRBJ1-4 | TRBV5-1
CASTPRSLLGTSGGTDTQYF | TGTGCCAGCACCCCTAGGTCCCTCCTCGGTACTAGCGGGGGGACAGATACGCAGTATTTT | TRBD2 | NA | TRBJ2-3 | TRBV7-8
CASSADRTYGYTF | TGTGCCAGCAGCGCGGACAGGACCTATGGCTACACCTTC | TRBD1 | once | TRBJ1-2 | TRBV9
CASSSVPGQRGETQYF | TGTGCCAGCAGCTCGGTCCCGGGACAGAGAGGAGAGACCCAGTACTTC | TRBD1 | few | TRBJ2-5 | TRBV5-6
CASTPDGRVSDTQYF | TGTGCCAGCACACCGGACGGGAGGGTGTCAGATACGCAGTATTTT | TRBD2 | NA | TRBJ2-3 | TRBV5-6
CASPRTGGTEAFF | TGTGCCAGCCCCCGGACAGGGGGCACTGAAGCTTTCTTT | TRBD1 | NA | TRBJ1-1 | TRBV7-2
CASSYATSGGTYEQYF | TGTGCCAGCAGTTACGCCACTAGCGGGGGGACCTACGAGCAGTACTTC | TRBD2 | NA | TRBJ2-7 | TRBV6-5